This TCR beta chain is from a study of blood T cell repertoires in COVID-19. Study-level information: There were acute and convalescent COVID-19 samples, and they came from the United States, Italy and Spain.

The length of the CDR3 is 16 residues. The germline V gene has CDR1 MGHRA and CDR2 YSYEKL. V lost 2 bases and J 0 bases, leaving 10 bases between the germline ends. Study processing details: Cell counts per sample came from amplifying reference gene primers. Clones were sequenced by immunoSEQ multiplex PCR, and TCRdb holds only the in-frame ones, with some missing. V and J calls plus clone size are reproduced from that table; the DNA served to infer D and trimming. This table has 65,000 to 70,000 clones, 85% to 90% appearing once. Sequencing was carried out using peripheral blood. The V call is TRBV4-1, the J call TRBJ1-4; no firm D call. The source of this sequence is a man aged 50-60 years with acute or convalescent COVID-19. This CDR3 is CASSQLISATNEKLFF. CDR3 DNA: TGCGCCAGCAGCCAACTAATATCGGCAACTAATGAAAAACTGTTTTTT.